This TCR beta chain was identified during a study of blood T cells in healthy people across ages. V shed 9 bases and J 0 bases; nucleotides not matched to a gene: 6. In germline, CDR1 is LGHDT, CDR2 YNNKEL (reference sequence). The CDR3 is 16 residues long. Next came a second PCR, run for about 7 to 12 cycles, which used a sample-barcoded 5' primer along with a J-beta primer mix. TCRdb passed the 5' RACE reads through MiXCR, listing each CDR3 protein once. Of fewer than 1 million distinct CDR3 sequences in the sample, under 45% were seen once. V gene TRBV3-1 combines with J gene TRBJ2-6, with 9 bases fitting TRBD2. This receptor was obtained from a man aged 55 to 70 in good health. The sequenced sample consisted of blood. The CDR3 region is CASGASGASGANVLTF. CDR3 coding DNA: TGTGCCAGTGGGGCTAGCGGGGCCTCTGGGGCCAACGTCCTGACTTTC. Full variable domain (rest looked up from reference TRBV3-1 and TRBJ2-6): DTAVSQTPKYLVTQMGNDKSIKCEQNLGHDTMYWYKQDSKKFLKIMFSYNNKELIINETVPNRFSPKSPDKAHLNLHINSLELGDSAVYFCASGASGASGANVLTFGAGSRLTVL.